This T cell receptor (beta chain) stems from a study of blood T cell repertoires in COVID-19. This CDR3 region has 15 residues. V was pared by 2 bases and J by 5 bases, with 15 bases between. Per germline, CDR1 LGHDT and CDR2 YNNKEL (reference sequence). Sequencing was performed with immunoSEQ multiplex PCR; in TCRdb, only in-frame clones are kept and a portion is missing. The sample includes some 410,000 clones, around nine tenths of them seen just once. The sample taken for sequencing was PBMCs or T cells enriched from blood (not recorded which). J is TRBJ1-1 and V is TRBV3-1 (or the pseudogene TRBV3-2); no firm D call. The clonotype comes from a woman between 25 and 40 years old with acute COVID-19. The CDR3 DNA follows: TGTGCCAGCAGCCAATCGGCGGGCCGTGGGACTGAAGCTTTCTTT. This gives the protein CASSQSAGRGTEAFF.